A selection of T cell receptor beta chains follows, all from one sample in a study of blood T cell repertoires in COVID-19. Repertoires were generated with immunoSEQ multiplex PCR, while TCRdb's copy carries only in-frame clones and drops some. This sample has 200,000 to 300,000 clones, with around 83% found just once. Sequencing used peripheral blood. Source of these receptors: an elderly woman with acute or convalescent COVID-19. CDR3s include the opening cysteine and the closing phenylalanine or tryptophan. The D gene is left open where the match is weak. Where a row states a size, it is once, few, many or the class of an expanded clone; other rows omit it.

clone size	D gene	V gene	J gene	CDR3 protein	CDR3 DNA
.	.	TRBV28	TRBJ1-1	CASSLFTEAFF	TGTGCCAGCAGTCTGTTCACTGAAGCTTTCTTT
.	TRBD1	TRBV2	TRBJ2-1	CASSEDRGSYNEQFF	TGTGCCAGCAGTGAGGACAGGGGGTCCTACAATGAGCAGTTCTTC
.	.	TRBV4-2	TRBJ1-3	CASSQDPAGDGNTIYF	TGTGCCAGCAGCCAAGATCCGGCAGGGGATGGAAACACCATATATTTT
.	.	TRBV7-8	TRBJ2-1	CASSPQGTGEQFF	TGTGCCAGCAGCCCGCAGGGAACGGGTGAGCAGTTCTTC
.	TRBD2	TRBV3-1/TRBV3-2	TRBJ2-1	CASSHQRGGEQFF	TGTGCCAGCAGCCATCAGCGGGGGGGTGAGCAGTTCTTC
.	TRBD1	TRBV5-1	TRBJ1-4	CASSPTPGQGNEKLFF	TGCGCCAGCAGCCCGACACCGGGACAGGGAAATGAAAAACTGTTTTTT
.	.	TRBV6-5	TRBJ1-1	CASTPAGGTEAFF	TGTGCCAGCACCCCGGCGGGGGGTACTGAAGCTTTCTTT
.	.	TRBV27	TRBJ2-3	CASLPVGGARDTQYF	TGTGCCAGCCTACCCGTTGGGGGGGCGAGAGATACGCAGTATTTT
once	.	TRBV5-6	TRBJ1-5	CASSLNRNQPQHF	TGTGCCAGCAGCTTGAACAGAAATCAGCCCCAGCATTTT
.	TRBD2	TRBV29-1	TRBJ2-7	CSVDGGGEQYF	TGCAGCGTTGATGGGGGGGGAGAGCAGTACTTC
.	TRBD2	TRBV3-1/TRBV3-2	TRBJ2-1	CASSLSYAGGRSNEQFF	TGTGCCAGCAGCCTATCCTATGCGGGGGGCCGAAGTAATGAGCAGTTCTTC
.	TRBD2	TRBV24-1	TRBJ2-1	CATSSGGAGNEQFF	TGTGCCACTAGTAGCGGGGGGGCCGGGAATGAGCAGTTCTTC
.	TRBD2	TRBV28	TRBJ2-7	CASSLSPGGRSYEQYF	TGTGCCAGCAGTTTATCCCCGGGCGGGAGGTCCTACGAGCAGTACTTC
.	TRBD1	TRBV5-1	TRBJ2-1	CASSLGQGGNEQFF	TGCGCCAGCAGCTTAGGACAGGGTGGCAATGAGCAGTTCTTC
once	.	TRBV4-2	TRBJ1-2	CASSQDRTADYGYTF	TGTGCCAGCAGCCAGGATCGGACAGCCGACTATGGCTACACCTTC
.	TRBD1	TRBV5-5	TRBJ1-1	CASSLGQGMNTEAFF	TGTGCCAGCAGCTTGGGACAGGGTATGAACACTGAAGCTTTCTTT
.	.	TRBV5-1	TRBJ1-3	CASSSGQTFSGNTIYF	TGCGCCAGCAGCTCCGGACAGACGTTCTCTGGAAACACCATATATTTT
few	TRBD1	TRBV29-1	TRBJ1-2	CSVDRGDGYTF	TGCAGCGTTGACAGGGGGGATGGCTACACCTTC
.	.	TRBV11-3	TRBJ2-1	CASSVDSLQYNEQFF	TGTGCCAGCAGCGTAGACAGTTTGCAGTACAATGAGCAGTTCTTC
.	.	TRBV5-6	TRBJ1-1	CASSPNGGRNTEAFF	TGTGCCAGCAGCCCTAATGGGGGCCGGAACACTGAAGCTTTCTTT
.	.	TRBV2	TRBJ1-1	CASSEQRGNTEAFF	TGTGCCAGCAGTGAACAGCGGGGAAACACTGAAGCTTTCTTT
once	.	TRBV2	TRBJ1-3	CASSEAEGLWGNTIYF	TGTGCCAGCAGTGAAGCCGAGGGTTTGTGGGGAAACACCATATATTTT
.	TRBD2	TRBV11-2	TRBJ2-4	CASSLAGGSKNIQYF	TGTGCCAGCAGCTTAGCGGGGGGGTCCAAAAACATTCAGTACTTC
.	.	TRBV28	TRBJ2-7	CASKEGAKQYF	TGTGCCAGCAAAGAAGGGGCGAAGCAGTACTTC
.	TRBD1	TRBV5-1	TRBJ1-2	CASSLQPSGQANYGYTF	TGCGCCAGCAGCTTACAACCCTCTGGACAGGCTAACTATGGCTACACCTTC
.	TRBD1	TRBV19	TRBJ1-4	CASSISGTGGQKLFF	TGTGCCAGTAGTATCTCCGGGACAGGGGGACAAAAACTGTTTTTT
.	.	TRBV13	TRBJ2-5	CASSPTEQGNQETQYF	TGTGCCAGCAGCCCAACCGAACAGGGTAACCAAGAGACCCAGTACTTC
.	.	TRBV11-3	TRBJ2-7	CASSPGQGEDEQYF	TGTGCCAGCAGCCCCGGGCAGGGGGAGGACGAGCAGTACTTC
.	TRBD1	TRBV28	TRBJ1-2	CASRLGGQGSNYGYTF	TGTGCCAGCAGGCTAGGGGGACAGGGAAGTAACTATGGCTACACCTTC
once	TRBD2	TRBV7-9	TRBJ2-3	CASSSGLATRTDTQYF	TGTGCCAGCAGCTCCGGACTAGCAACAAGAACAGATACGCAGTATTTT
once	TRBD2	TRBV15	TRBJ2-7	CATSRDRLAGNYEQYF	TGTGCCACCAGCAGAGATAGGCTAGCGGGTAACTACGAGCAGTACTTC
.	.	TRBV27	TRBJ2-5	CASSQGPAQETQYF	TGTGCCAGCAGTCAGGGCCCCGCCCAAGAGACCCAGTACTTC
.	.	TRBV2	TRBJ1-2	CASSAAQRSYGYTF	TGTGCCAGCAGTGCGGCACAGCGGTCATATGGCTACACCTTC
.	.	TRBV12-3/TRBV12-4	TRBJ1-1	CASSFQGNTEAFF	TGTGCCAGCAGTTTTCAGGGGAACACTGAAGCTTTCTTT
.	TRBD1	TRBV5-6	TRBJ1-4	CASSQFTDRVNEKLFF	TGTGCCAGCAGCCAATTTACCGACAGGGTCAATGAAAAACTGTTTTTT
once	.	TRBV27	TRBJ2-1	CASSLYREYNEQFF	TGTGCCAGCAGTTTATACAGGGAATACAATGAGCAGTTCTTC
.	.	TRBV7-6	TRBJ2-3	CASSSRAGQADTQYF	TGTGCCAGCAGCTCCCGAGCGGGCCAGGCAGATACGCAGTATTTT